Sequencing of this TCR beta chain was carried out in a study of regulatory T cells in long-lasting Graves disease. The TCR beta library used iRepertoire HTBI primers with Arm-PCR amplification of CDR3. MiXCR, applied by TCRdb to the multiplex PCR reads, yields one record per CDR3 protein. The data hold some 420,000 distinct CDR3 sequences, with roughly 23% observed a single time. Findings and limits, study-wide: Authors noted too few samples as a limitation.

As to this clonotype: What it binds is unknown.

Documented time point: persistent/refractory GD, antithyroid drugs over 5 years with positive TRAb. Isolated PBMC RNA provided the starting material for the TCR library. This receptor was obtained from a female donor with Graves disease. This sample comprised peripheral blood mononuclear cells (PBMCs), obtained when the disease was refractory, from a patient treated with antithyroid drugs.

The CDR3 protein is CAWTKPVTGTTDTQYF. Written as DNA, the CDR3 is TGTGCCTGGACCAAACCCGTGACAGGGACCACAGATACGCAGTATTTT. The chain carries TRBV30 and TRBJ2-3, with 7 bases aligning to TRBD1. The CDR3 loop spans 16 amino acids. Per germline, CDR1 GTSNPN and CDR2 SVGIG (reference sequence). Trimming took 4 bases from V and 2 from J; bases not matched to a gene: 12.